This T cell receptor beta chain was found in a study of T cell repertoires in cytomegalovirus infection (dated by TCRdb to about 2019). General notes on the study: Donor HLA type was relevant to the analysis, because carriage of CMV infection together with the matching HLA type was indicated by public TCR beta signatures. Study-level results and caveats: The ex vivo response was dominated by HLA-C-restricted CMV-specific TCR beta clonotypes, and the single most frequent clonotype in two of eight donors was supplied by these HLA-C-restricted clonotypes. Carriers of CMV infection plus the relevant HLA type were discriminated by the cumulative frequency of public TCR beta family members in the study cohort and in an independent roughly 320-donor cohort.

This clonotype was picked up many times. The antigen this receptor binds is unknown. Nothing much larger sits one base from this clone, and base qualities are not available. The reads were generated on an Illumina HiSeq 1500. The public reads were reanalyzed by TCRdb: fastp trimming at Q25, MiXCR alignment, in-frame beta chains only. All rows with the same CDR3 protein become a single entry with the most common DNA and genes. In all, the sample holds 500,000 to 600,000 distinct CDR3 sequences, and 16% of those were seen once. The ten largest clones capture about 24% of the sample. V is shortened by 4 bases, J by 0 bases, and the region joining them spans 27 bases. The CDR3 has 20 amino acids, counting the end cysteine and phenylalanine. Just the 60-base CDR3 DNA is kept, in frame starting at base 1. Via the germline V gene (reference sequence), CDR1 is SEHNR and CDR2 FQNEAQ.

The chain employs TRBV7-9 and TRBJ1-2; a tentative D match to TRBD1 spans 5 bases. The TCR originated in a human donor in good health (CMV status not recorded). Some clones in this sample may be carry-over from other donors' samples. Sequencing was done on a sample of CD8+ T cells from PBMCs. For the CDR3, the sequence is CASSSRQPSDGARANYGYTF. The DNA sequence reads TGTGCCAGCAGCTCCAGACAGCCTTCGGACGGGGCCCGAGCTAACTATGGCTACACCTTC.